The 17 T cell receptor beta chains reported below all come from one sample, sequenced in a study of blood T cells in healthy people across ages. Through a sample-barcoded 5' primer and a J-beta primer mix, a second PCR was run for about 6 to 11 cycles. TCRdb processed the 5' RACE reads anew with MiXCR; each CDR3 protein has one entry. The data contain approximately 780,000 distinct CDR3 sequences, around a quarter of them singletons. A further study also used this sample, focusing on T cells of mothers and their children.

The material sequenced was blood. The receptors stem from a boy aged 5 to 17 in good health.

V gene TRBV5-4 combines with J gene TRBJ2-5; 10 positions match TRBD1. The DNA end favors TRBJ2-7, so the J call may be wrong. The CDR3 has 19 amino acids. Germline assignment: CDR1 SGHNT and CDR2 YYREEE (reference sequence). The CDR3: CASSLASTGGSIRVYEQYF. The CDR3 region has the DNA TGTGCCAGCAGCTTGGCGTCGACAGGGGGCTCCATTAGGGTTTACGAGCAGTACTTC.

This clonotype showed up just a few times. One end of the junction is discordant with germline, which a read error may explain. The chain uses TRBV24-1 and TRBJ2-2, with 10 bases lining up with TRBD2. Germline assignment: CDR1 KGHDR and CDR2 SFDVKD. CDR3 length: 19 residues. The CDR3 spells CATSDGLAAHEGNPGELFF. The CDR3 region has the DNA TGTGCCACCAGTGATGGACTAGCGGCCCATGAGGGGAACCCCGGGGAGCTGTTTTTT.

V usage is TRBV30 and J usage is TRBJ2-1, with TRBD2 as a possible D gene (6 bases). The ends were cut back, 1 base at V and 6 bases at J, with 10 bases in the middle. Germline V gene lookup returns CDR1 GTSNPN and CDR2 SVGIG (reference sequence). CDR3 length: 13 amino acids. The chain's CDR3 is CAWSARLVNEQFF. The CDR3 nucleotides are TGTGCCTGGAGTGCTCGACTAGTCAATGAGCAGTTCTTC. Supplemented by reference TRBV30 and TRBJ2-1, the full variable domain reads SQTIHQWPATLVQPVGSPLSLECTVEGTSNPNLYWYRQAAGRGLQLLFYSVGIGQISSEVPQNLSASRPQDRQFILSSKKLLLSDSGFYLCAWSARLVNEQFFGPGTRLTVL.

This clonotype occurred a few times. The rearrangement links TRBV12-3 or TRBV12-4 to TRBJ1-5; the match to TRBD1 covers 7 bases. Trimming took 6 bases from V and 3 from J; bases not matched to a gene: 8. This CDR3 contains 15 residues. The CDR3 spells CASSLTRGNNQPQHF. The DNA of the CDR3 is TGTGCCAGCAGCTTGACCAGGGGGAACAATCAGCCCCAGCATTTT.

The chain couples TRBV20-1 to TRBJ1-1; D unclear. Deletions cut 6 bases from V and 6 bases from J, with 11 bases between. CDR1 and CDR2 from the germline V gene are DFQATT and SNEGSKA (reference sequence). This CDR3 is 11 amino acids long. DNA of the CDR3: TGCAGTGCCCCAGCGAGGGCTGAAGCTTTCTTT. It yields the protein CSAPARAEAFF.

This clonotype was recorded a few times. The CDR3 DNA reads as TGTGCCAGCAGCCTACTAACTAGTCCTCAGAGCTCCTACGAGCAGTACTTC. This sequence encodes CASSLLTSPQSSYEQYF. V gene TRBV4-2 combines with J gene TRBJ2-7; weak D call: TRBD2 (5 bases). Germline V lookup: CDR1 LGHNA, CDR2 YNFKEQ. V lost 4 bases and J 0 bases, leaving 19 bases between the germline ends. This CDR3 spans 17 amino acids.

The V and J genes are TRBV28 and TRBJ2-5; 7 positions match TRBD2. Germline lookup yields CDR1 MDHEN and CDR2 SYDVKM. The CDR3 extends over 14 amino acids. The V segment lost 6 bases and the J segment 11 bases; nucleotides outside the gene matches: 15. The CDR3, as DNA: TGTGCCAGCAGCCCTCGGACCAGCCGGGGGGAGCAGTACTTC. Residues: CASSPRTSRGEQYF.

This clonotype appeared a few times. The chain joins TRBV14 to TRBJ2-5; maybe TRBD1 (5 bases). TRBJ2-1 matches the DNA end more closely, so the J call is doubtful. CDR3 size: 14 residues. The V gene's germline CDR1 is SGHDN and CDR2 FVKESK. In DNA form, the CDR3 reads TGTGCCAGCAGCCAAGGGGGCGCCTACAATGAGCAGTTCTTC. Its protein is CASSQGGAYNEQFF.

The chain combines TRBV6-6 with TRBJ1-6; TRBD1 agrees at 9 bases. Germline V gene sequence: CDR1 MNHNY, CDR2 SVGAGI (reference sequence). The V segment lost 2 bases and the J segment 7 bases; nucleotides outside the gene matches: 3. CDR3 length: 15 amino acids. CDR3 sequence (DNA): TGTGCCAGCAGTTACGGGGGACAGGGAAATTCACCCCTCCACTTT. Translated: CASSYGGQGNSPLHF.

This clonotype has at least ten counts. The genes are TRBV11-2 and TRBJ2-1; tentative D call: TRBD2 (6 bases). The CDR3 sequence is 15 residues long. Looked up from germline, CDR1 is SGHAT and CDR2 is FQNNGV. The germline V and J ends were trimmed by 3 bases and 8 bases, with 17 bases remaining between them. CDR3 sequence reads: CASSLSGTPDYEQFF. The CDR3 DNA reads TGTGCCAGCAGCTTGTCCGGGACTCCAGACTATGAGCAGTTCTTC.

This clonotype was counted only a few times. The chain combines TRBV6-5 with TRBJ1-5, with a weak D call TRBD1 (6 bases). CDR1 and CDR2 from the germline V gene are MNHEY and SVGAGI. V was shortened by 0 bases and J by 6 bases, with 9 bases between the two germline ends. The CDR3 has 14 amino acids. The CDR3 DNA sequence: TGTGCCAGCAGTTACTCAGGGGGGGGTCAGCCCCAGCATTTT. Encoded protein: CASSYSGGGQPQHF.

The CDR3 protein is CASSARYRDRANTGELFF. In DNA, the CDR3 is TGTGCCAGCAGCGCCCGATACCGGGATCGCGCGAACACCGGGGAGCTGTTTTTT. The V call is TRBV7-6, the J call TRBJ2-2, with D perhaps TRBD2 (5 bases). CDR3 size: 18 residues. Per the germline V gene, CDR1 is SGHVS and CDR2 is FNYEAQ. V was trimmed by 5 bases and J by 0 bases, leaving 19 bases between them.

This clonotype was seen only a few times. The V call is TRBV7-9, the J call TRBJ2-7; D uncertain. Germline V CDR1 and CDR2: SEHNR, FQNEAQ (reference sequence). V was trimmed by 8 bases and J by 0 bases, leaving 11 bases between them. The CDR3 contains 13 residues. CDR3 sequence (DNA): TGTGCCAGCGCCATGACCGACTCCTACGAGCAGTACTTC. Its translation: CASAMTDSYEQYF. Filled out from reference TRBV7-9 and TRBJ2-7, the complete variable domain reads DTGVSQNPRHKITKRGQNVTFRCDPISEHNRLYWYRQTLGQGPEFLTYFQNEAQLEKSRLLSDRFSAERPKGSFSTLEIQRTEQGDSAMYLCASAMTDSYEQYFGPGTRLTVT.

The V call is TRBV6-4, the J call TRBJ2-1; 7 nucleotides align to TRBD1. The germline CDR1 and CDR2 sequences are MRHNA and SNTAGT. The CDR3 length is 13 residues. With V trimmed by 3 bases and J by 6 bases, 2 bases remained unmatched. This CDR3 reads CASSEGDSNEQFF. The CDR3 coding sequence is TGTGCCAGCAGTGAGGGGGACAGCAATGAGCAGTTCTTC.

Comments on this clonotype: A much larger clone is a single base away; this may be a read error. The V gene is TRBV16, the J gene TRBJ1-2, with TRBD1 as a possible D gene (5 bases). V was shortened by 4 bases and J by 8 bases, with 14 bases between the two germline ends. The CDR3 covers 13 residues. Looked up from germline, CDR1 is KGHSY and CDR2 is FQNENV. The CDR3 DNA follows: TGTGCCAGCAGCCCCGGACGGGGCGGGGGCTACACCTTC. It translates to CASSPGRGGGYTF.

The chain combines TRBV12-3 or TRBV12-4 with TRBJ2-1; possible D gene TRBD1, 5 bases. Trimming stripped 6 bases from V and 8 bases from J, with 14 bases between. This CDR3 has 13 amino acids. This CDR3 reads CASSPRRGHEQFF. In DNA, the CDR3 is TGTGCCAGCAGCCCCCGTAGGGGTCATGAGCAGTTCTTC.

In this sample, this clonotype turned up a few times. V is TRBV9 and J is TRBJ2-7; D is unclear. The end of the DNA is better explained by TRBJ2-1, so the J call may be wrong. The germline CDR1 and CDR2 sequences are SGDLS and YYNGEE. This CDR3 comprises 15 residues. In DNA, the CDR3 is TGTGCCAGCAGCTTTAGACCCTCCCATGACCATGAGCAGTTCTTC. This codes for CASSFRPSHDHEQFF.